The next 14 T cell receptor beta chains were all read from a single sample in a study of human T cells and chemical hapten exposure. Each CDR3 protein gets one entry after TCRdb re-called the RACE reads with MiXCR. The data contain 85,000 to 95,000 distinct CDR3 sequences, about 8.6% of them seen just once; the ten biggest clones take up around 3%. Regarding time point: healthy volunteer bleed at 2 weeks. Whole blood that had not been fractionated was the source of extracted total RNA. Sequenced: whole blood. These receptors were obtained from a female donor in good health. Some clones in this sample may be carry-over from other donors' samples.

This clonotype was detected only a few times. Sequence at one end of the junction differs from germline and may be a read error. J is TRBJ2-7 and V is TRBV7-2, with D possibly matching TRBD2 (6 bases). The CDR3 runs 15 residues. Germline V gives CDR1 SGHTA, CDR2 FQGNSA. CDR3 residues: CASSPSGVLLANNQF. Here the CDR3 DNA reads TGTGCCAGCAGCCCGAGCGGTGTGCTACTAGCAAATAATCAGTTC.

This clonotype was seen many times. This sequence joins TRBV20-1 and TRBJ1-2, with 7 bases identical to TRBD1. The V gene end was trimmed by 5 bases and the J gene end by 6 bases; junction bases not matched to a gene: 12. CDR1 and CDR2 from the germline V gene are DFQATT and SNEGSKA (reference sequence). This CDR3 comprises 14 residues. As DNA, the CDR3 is TGCAGTGCTCCCGCGGGGAAAACAGGGGATGGCTACACCTTC. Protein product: CSAPAGKTGDGYTF.

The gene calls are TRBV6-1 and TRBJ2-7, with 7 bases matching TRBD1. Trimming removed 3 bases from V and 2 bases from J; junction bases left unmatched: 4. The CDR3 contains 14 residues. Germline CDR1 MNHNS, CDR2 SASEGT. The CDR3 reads CASSETGPAYEQYF. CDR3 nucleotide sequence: TGTGCCAGCAGTGAGACAGGGCCGGCCTACGAGCAGTACTTC.

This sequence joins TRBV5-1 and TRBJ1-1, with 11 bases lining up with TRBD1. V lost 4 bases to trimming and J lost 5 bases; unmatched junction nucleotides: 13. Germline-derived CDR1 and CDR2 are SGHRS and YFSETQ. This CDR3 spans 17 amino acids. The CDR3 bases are TGCGCCAGCAGCCCACAACCGGGACAGGGGGTGGGGACTGAAGCTTTCTTT. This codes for CASSPQPGQGVGTEAFF.

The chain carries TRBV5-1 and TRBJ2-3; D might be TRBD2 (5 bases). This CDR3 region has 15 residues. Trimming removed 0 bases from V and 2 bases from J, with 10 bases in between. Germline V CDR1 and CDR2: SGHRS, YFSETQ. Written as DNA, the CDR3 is TGCGCCAGCAGCTTGGTGCTAGCCAACACAGATACGCAGTATTTT. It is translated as CASSLVLANTDTQYF.

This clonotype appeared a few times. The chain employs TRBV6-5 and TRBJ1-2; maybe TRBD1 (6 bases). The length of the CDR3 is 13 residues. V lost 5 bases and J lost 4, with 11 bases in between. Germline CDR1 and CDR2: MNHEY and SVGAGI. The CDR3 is CASSRTAGYGYTF. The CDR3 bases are TGTGCCAGCAGTCGGACAGCCGGCTATGGCTACACCTTC.

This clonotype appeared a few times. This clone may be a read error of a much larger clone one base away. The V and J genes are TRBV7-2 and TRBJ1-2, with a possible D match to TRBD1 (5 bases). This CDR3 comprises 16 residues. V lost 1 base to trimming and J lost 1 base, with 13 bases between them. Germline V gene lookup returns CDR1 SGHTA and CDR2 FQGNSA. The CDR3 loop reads CASSLVSIGVNYGYTF. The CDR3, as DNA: TGTGCCAGCAGCTTAGTGTCCATAGGGGTTAACTATGGCTACACCTTC.

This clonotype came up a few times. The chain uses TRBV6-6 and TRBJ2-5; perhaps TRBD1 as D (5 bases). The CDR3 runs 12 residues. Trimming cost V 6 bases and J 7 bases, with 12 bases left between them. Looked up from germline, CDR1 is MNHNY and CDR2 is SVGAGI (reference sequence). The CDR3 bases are TGTGCCAGCAGAGACAGCCTCAGGACCCAGTACTTC. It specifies CASRDSLRTQYF.

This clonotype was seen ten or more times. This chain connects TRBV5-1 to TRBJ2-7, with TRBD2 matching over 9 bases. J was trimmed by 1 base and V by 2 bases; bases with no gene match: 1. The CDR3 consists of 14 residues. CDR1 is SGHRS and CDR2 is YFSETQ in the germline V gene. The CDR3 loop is CASSLAGGSYEQYF. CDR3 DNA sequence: TGCGCCAGCAGCTTAGCGGGGGGATCCTACGAGCAGTACTTC.

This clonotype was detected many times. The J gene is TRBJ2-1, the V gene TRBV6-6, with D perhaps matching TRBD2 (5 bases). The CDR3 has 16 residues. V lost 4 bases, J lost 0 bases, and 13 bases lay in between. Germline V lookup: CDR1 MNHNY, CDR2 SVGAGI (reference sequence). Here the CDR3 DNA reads TGTGCCAGCAGTTCTGAGGGCCAGAGCTCCTACAATGAGCAGTTCTTC. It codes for CASSSEGQSSYNEQFF.

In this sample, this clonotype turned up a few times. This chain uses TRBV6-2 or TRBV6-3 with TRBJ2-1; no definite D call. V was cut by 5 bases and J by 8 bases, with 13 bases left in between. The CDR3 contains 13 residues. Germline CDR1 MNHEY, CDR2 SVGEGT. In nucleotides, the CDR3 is TGTGCCAGCAGTCCCTATAACGGGCATGAGCAGTTCTTC. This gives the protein CASSPYNGHEQFF.

The CDR3 DNA is TGTGCCAGCAGGAAACTGGGGGAGGAGGTGACTGAAGCTTTCTTT. Translating it yields CASRKLGEEVTEAFF. The V gene is TRBV2, the J gene TRBJ1-1; D might be TRBD1 (5 bases). The CDR3 has 15 amino acids. V lost 6 bases to trimming and J lost 5 bases, with 19 bases between them. Per the germline V gene, CDR1 is SNHLY and CDR2 is FYNNEI.

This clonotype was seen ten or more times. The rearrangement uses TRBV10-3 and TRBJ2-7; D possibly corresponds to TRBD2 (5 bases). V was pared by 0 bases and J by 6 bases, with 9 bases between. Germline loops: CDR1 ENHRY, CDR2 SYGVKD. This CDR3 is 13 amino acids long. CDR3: CAISESNGGEQYF. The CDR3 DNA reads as TGTGCCATCAGTGAGTCGAACGGAGGCGAGCAGTACTTC.

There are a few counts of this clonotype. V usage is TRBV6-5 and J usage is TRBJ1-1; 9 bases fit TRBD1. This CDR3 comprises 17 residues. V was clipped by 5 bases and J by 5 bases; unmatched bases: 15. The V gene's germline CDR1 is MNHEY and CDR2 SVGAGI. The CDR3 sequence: CASSRRGQGSSATEAFF. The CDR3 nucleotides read TGTGCCAGCAGTCGGCGGGGACAGGGTTCGTCAGCGACTGAAGCTTTCTTT.